This T cell receptor beta chain was recovered during a study of blood T cell repertoires in COVID-19. The overall study: The samples span acute and convalescent COVID-19 from the United States, Italy and Spain. Sources were T cells, B-cell-depleted T cells, or PBMCs; the material itself was cDNA or gDNA.

Original data processing: Cell counts per sample came from amplifying reference gene primers. TCRdb's table, derived via immunoSEQ multiplex PCR, lists solely in-frame clones and lacks some. The V and J calls and clone size were taken over from that table, and D and trimming were inferred from the DNA. The sample has around 65,000 clones; roughly 82% are singletons. The CDR3 consists of 15 residues. Trimming cost V 4 bases and J 2 bases, with 11 bases left between them. The germline V gene encodes CDR1 MGHRA and CDR2 YSYEKL. The clonotype originates from a human donor in a cohort sampled during active COVID-19. The sequenced material came from peripheral blood. The chain carries TRBV4-1 and TRBJ2-2, with a possible D match to TRBD1 (5 bases). The CDR3 region has the DNA TGCGCCAGCAGCCCGACAGTCATCAACACCGGGGAGCTGTTTTTT. Protein sequence: CASSPTVINTGELFF.